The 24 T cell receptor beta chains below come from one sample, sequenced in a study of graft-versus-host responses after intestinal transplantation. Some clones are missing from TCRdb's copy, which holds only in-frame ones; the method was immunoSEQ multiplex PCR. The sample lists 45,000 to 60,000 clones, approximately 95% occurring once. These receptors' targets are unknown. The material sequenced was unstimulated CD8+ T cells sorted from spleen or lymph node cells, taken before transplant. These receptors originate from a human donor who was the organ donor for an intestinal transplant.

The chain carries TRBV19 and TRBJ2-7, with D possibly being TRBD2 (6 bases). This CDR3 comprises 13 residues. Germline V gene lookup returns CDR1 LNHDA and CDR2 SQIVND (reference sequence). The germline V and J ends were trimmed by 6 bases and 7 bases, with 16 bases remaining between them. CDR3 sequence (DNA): TGTGCCAGTAGCCCCGGGGGACCGGTTGAGCAGTACTTC. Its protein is CASSPGGPVEQYF. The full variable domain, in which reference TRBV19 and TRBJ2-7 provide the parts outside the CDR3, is DGGITQSPKYLFRKEGQNVTLSCEQNLNHDAMYWYRQDPGQGLRLIYYSQIVNDFQKGDIAEGYSVSREKKESFPLTVTSAQKNPTAFYLCASSPGGPVEQYFGPGTRLTVT.

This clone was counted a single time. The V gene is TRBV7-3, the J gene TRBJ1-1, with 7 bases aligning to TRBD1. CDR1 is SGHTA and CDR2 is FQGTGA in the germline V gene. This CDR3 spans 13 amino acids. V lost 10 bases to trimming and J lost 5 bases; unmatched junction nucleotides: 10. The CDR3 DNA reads TGTGCCACCGCTCAGGGGGACGGAACTGAAGCTTTCTTT. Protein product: CATAQGDGTEAFF. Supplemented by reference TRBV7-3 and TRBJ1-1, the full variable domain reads GAGVSQTPSNKVTEKGKYVELRCDPISGHTALYWYRQSLGQGPEFLIYFQGTGAADDSGLPNDRFFAVRPEGSVSTLKIQRTERGDSAVYLCATAQGDGTEAFFGQGTRLTVV.

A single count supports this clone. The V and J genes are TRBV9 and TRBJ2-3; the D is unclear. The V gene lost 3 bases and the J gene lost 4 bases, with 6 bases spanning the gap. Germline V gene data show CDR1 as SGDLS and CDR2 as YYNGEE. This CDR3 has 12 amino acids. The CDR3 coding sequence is TGTGCCAGCAGCGGGGCGGCAGATACGCAGTATTTT. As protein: CASSGAADTQYF.

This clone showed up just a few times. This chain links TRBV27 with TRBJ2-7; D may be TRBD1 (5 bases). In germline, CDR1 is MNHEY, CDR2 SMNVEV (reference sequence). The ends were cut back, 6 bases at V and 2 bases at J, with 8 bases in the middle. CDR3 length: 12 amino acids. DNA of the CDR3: TGTGCCAGCAGGGGGCTGACCTACGAGCAGTACTTC. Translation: CASRGLTYEQYF.

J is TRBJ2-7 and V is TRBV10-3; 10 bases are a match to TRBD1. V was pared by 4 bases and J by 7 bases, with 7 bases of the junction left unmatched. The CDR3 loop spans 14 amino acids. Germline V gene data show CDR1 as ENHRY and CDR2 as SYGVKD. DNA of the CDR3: TGTGCCATCAGTGCCGGGACAGGGGAAGGAGAGCAGTACTTC. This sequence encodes CAISAGTGEGEQYF.

The CDR3 loop reads CSAWTAEAFF. In DNA form, the CDR3 reads TGCAGTGCTTGGACAGCTGAAGCTTTCTTT. The chain carries TRBV20-1 and TRBJ1-1; maybe TRBD1 (6 bases). This CDR3 has 10 residues. Trimming removed 5 bases from V and 6 bases from J, with 7 bases in between. Germline CDR1 DFQATT, CDR2 SNEGSKA (reference sequence).

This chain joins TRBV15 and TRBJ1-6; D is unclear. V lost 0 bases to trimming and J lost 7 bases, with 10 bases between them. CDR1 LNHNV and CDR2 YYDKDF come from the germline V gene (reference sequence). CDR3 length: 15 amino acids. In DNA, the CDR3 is TGTGCCACCAGCAGAGATGGTGGCAGGAATTCACCCCTCCACTTT. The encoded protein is CATSRDGGRNSPLHF.

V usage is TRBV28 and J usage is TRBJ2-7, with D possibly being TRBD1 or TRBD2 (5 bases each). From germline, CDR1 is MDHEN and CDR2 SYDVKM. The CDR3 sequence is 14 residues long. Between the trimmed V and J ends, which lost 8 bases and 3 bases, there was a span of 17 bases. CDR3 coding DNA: TGTGCCAGCGGATACATGGGACCCGGCTACGAGCAGTACTTC. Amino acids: CASGYMGPGYEQYF.

CDR3 DNA: TGTGCCAGCAGCTACCGGGACAGCCTTAACTATGGCTACACCTTC. Encoded protein: CASSYRDSLNYGYTF. The V call is TRBV7-2, the J call TRBJ1-2; TRBD1 matches at 7 bases. V lost 4 bases to trimming and J lost 1 base; unmatched junction nucleotides: 6. The CDR3 loop spans 15 amino acids. Germline loops: CDR1 SGHTA, CDR2 FQGNSA.

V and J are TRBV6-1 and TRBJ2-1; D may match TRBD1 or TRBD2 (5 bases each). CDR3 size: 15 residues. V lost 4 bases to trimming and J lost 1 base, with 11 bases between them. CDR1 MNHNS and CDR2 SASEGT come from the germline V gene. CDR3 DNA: TGTGCCAGCAGTGTGGGGCTAGCTTCCTACAATGAGCAGTTCTTC. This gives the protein CASSVGLASYNEQFF.

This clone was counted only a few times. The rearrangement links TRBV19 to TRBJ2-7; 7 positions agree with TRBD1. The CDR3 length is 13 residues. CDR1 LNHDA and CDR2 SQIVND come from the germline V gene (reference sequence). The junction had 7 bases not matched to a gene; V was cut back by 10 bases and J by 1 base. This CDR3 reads CATLDRDSYEQYF. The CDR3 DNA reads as TGTGCCACCCTCGACAGGGATTCCTACGAGCAGTACTTC.

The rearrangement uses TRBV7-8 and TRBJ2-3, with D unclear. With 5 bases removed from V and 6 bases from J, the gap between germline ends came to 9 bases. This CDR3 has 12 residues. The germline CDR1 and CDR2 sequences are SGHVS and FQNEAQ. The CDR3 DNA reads TGTGCCAGCAGCGATCCGCTCGATACGCAGTATTTT. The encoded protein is CASSDPLDTQYF.

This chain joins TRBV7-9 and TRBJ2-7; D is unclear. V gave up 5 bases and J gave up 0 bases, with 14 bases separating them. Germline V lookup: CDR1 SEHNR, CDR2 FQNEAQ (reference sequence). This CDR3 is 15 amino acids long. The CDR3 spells CASSPPRGSSYEQYF. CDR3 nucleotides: TGTGCCAGCAGCCCCCCCCGCGGCAGCTCCTACGAGCAGTACTTC.

DNA of the CDR3: TGTGCCAGCAGTCGACAAGGATACGAGCAGTACTTC. It translates to CASSRQGYEQYF. The chain recombines TRBV28 with TRBJ2-7; no firm D call. Looked up from germline, CDR1 is MDHEN and CDR2 is SYDVKM. The CDR3 consists of 12 residues. Trimming cost V 5 bases and J 4 bases, with 9 bases left between them.

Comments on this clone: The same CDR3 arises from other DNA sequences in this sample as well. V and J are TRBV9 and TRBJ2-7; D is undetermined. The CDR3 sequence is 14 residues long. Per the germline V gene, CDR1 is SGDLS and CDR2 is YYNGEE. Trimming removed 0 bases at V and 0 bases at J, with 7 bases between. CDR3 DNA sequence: TGTGCCAGCAGCGTAGGTGGGGTCTCCTACGAGCAGTACTTC. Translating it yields CASSVGGVSYEQYF.

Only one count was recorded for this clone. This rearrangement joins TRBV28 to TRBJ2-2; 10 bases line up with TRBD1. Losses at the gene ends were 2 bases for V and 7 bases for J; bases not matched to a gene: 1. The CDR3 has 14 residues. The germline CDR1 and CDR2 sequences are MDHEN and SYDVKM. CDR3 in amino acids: CASSLDRGHGELFF. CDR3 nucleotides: TGTGCCAGCAGTTTAGACAGGGGGCACGGGGAGCTGTTTTTT.

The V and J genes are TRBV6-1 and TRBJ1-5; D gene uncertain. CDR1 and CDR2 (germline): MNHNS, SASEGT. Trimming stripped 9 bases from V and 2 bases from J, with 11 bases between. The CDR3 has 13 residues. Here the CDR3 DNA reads TGTGCCAGATGGCACCAGGGCAATCAGCCCCAGCATTTT. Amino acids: CARWHQGNQPQHF.

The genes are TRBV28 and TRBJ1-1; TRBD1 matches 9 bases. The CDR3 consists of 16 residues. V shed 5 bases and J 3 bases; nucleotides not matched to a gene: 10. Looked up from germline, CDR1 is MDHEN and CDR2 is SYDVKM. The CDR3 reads CASSPSTRDRDTEAFF. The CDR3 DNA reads TGTGCCAGCAGTCCCTCCACCCGGGACAGGGACACTGAAGCTTTCTTT.

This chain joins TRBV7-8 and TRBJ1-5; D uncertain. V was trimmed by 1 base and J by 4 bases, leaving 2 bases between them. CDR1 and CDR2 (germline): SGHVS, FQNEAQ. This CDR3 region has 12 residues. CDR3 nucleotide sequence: TGTGCCAGCAGCTTAGTTAATCAGCCCCAGCATTTT. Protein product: CASSLVNQPQHF.

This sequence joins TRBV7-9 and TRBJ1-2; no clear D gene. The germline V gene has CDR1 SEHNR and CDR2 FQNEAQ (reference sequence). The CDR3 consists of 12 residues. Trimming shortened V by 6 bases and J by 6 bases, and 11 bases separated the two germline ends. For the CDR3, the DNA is TGTGCCAGCAGTCTTGCGAGGGATGGCTACACCTTC. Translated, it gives CASSLARDGYTF.

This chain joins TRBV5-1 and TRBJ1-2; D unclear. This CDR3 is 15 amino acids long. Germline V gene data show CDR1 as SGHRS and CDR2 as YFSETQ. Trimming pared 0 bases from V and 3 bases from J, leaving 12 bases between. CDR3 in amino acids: CASSLVSGFDYGYTF. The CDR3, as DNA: TGCGCCAGCAGCTTGGTTTCTGGGTTTGACTATGGCTACACCTTC.

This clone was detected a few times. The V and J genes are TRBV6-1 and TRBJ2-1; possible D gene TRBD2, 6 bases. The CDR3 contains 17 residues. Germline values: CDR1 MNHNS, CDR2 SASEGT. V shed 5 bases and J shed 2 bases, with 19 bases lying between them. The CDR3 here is CASSKEDGTPPYNEQFF. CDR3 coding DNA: TGTGCCAGCAGTAAAGAGGACGGGACTCCGCCCTACAATGAGCAGTTCTTC.

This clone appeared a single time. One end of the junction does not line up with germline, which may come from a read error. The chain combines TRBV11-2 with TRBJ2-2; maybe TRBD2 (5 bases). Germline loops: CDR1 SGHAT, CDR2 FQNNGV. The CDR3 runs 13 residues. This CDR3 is CASSPFVAGELSF. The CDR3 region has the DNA TGTGCCAGCAGCCCCTTTGTTGCCGGGGAGCTGTCTTTT.

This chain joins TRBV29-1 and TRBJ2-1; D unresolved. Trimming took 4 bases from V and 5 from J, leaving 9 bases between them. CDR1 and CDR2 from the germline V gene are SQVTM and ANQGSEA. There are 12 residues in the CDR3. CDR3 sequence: CSVVTAHNEQFF. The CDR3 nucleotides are TGCAGCGTTGTAACGGCACACAATGAGCAGTTCTTC.